Below are 24 T cell receptor beta chains sequenced from a single sample in a study of T cell responses to AZD1222 COVID-19 vaccine. Clones were read by immunoSEQ multiplex PCR, and TCRdb kept only the in-frame ones, dropping some. The table has 100,000 to 150,000 clones, just over 90% seen once. The sequences come from peripheral blood, collected 28 days after the second AZD1222 dose. These receptor sequences come from an adult who received the AZD1222 COVID-19 vaccine.

On this clone itself: At one end, the junction sequence differs from germline, possibly due to a read error. The chain couples TRBV7-9 to TRBJ1-4; 10 positions match TRBD1. The germline gives CDR1 SEHNR, CDR2 FQNEAQ (reference sequence). The CDR3 has 13 amino acids. CDR3 sequence (DNA): TGTGCCAGCAGGGACCGGGACAGGGGAACCGAAGAGTTT. Translated: CASRDRDRGTEEF. The full variable domain, completed using reference TRBV7-9 and TRBJ1-4, is DTGVSQNPRHKITKRGQNVTFRCDPISEHNRLYWYRQTLGQGPEFLTYFQNEAQLEKSRLLSDRFSAERPKGSFSTLEIQRTEQGDSAMYLCASRDRDRGTEEFGSGTQLSVL.

The chain recombines TRBV6-5 with TRBJ2-1, with 7 bases lining up with TRBD2. The CDR3 totals 14 residues. The V and J ends lost 6 bases and 0 bases, in that order; junction bases with no gene match: 2. Germline CDR1 and CDR2: MNHEY and SVGAGI. The CDR3 nucleotides are TGTGCCAGCAGAGGACTAGTCTCCTACAATGAGCAGTTCTTC. This translates into CASRGLVSYNEQFF.

The V gene is TRBV7-8, the J gene TRBJ1-1, with D maybe TRBD1 (6 bases). Between the trimmed V and J ends, which lost 1 base and 6 bases, there was a span of 9 bases. Per the germline V gene, CDR1 is SGHVS and CDR2 is FQNEAQ. This CDR3 is built from 13 residues. This chain's CDR3 is CASSLEEGAEAFF. The CDR3 DNA reads as TGTGCCAGCAGCTTAGAGGAGGGGGCTGAAGCTTTCTTT.

This clone was seen a single time. The chain is built from TRBV3-1 (or the pseudogene TRBV3-2) and TRBJ1-6, with D unclear. Germline V lookup: CDR1 LGHDT, CDR2 YNNKEL (reference sequence). Trimming took off 4 bases at V and 7 bases at J, with 5 bases between the two ends. CDR3 size: 12 residues. The CDR3 protein is CASSLENSPLHF. In DNA, the CDR3 is TGTGCCAGCAGCCTGGAAAATTCACCCCTCCACTTT.

The chain recombines TRBV18 with TRBJ2-7; 10 bases fit TRBD2. This CDR3 has 13 residues. Germline trimming cut 6 bases from V and 6 bases from J; bases unmatched to any gene: 5. Per germline, CDR1 KGHSH and CDR2 LQKENI. The CDR3 protein is CASSQGTSVEQYF. The CDR3, as DNA: TGTGCCAGCTCGCAAGGGACTAGCGTCGAGCAGTACTTC. The full variable domain, in which reference TRBV18 and TRBJ2-7 provide the parts outside the CDR3, is NAGVMQNPRHLVRRRGQEARLRCSPMKGHSHVYWYRQLPEEGLKFMVYLQKENIIDESGMPKERFSAEFPKEGPSILRIQQVVRGDSAAYFCASSQGTSVEQYFGPGTRLTVT.

A note on this clone: The sample has other DNA sequences that encode this CDR3 too. The chain couples TRBV27 to TRBJ2-2; D uncertain. Germline assignment: CDR1 MNHEY and CDR2 SMNVEV (reference sequence). V was pared by 3 bases and J by 8 bases, with 7 bases between. CDR3 length equals 12 residues. The CDR3 loop reads CASSFSTGELFF. The DNA of the CDR3 is TGTGCCAGCAGTTTCTCGACAGGGGAGCTGTTTTTT.

This clone was seen only once. The sample contains more than one DNA sequence encoding this CDR3. The gene calls are TRBV28 and TRBJ2-3; D is uncertain. The CDR3 runs 12 residues. Per the germline V gene, CDR1 is MDHEN and CDR2 is SYDVKM. The V gene lost 5 bases and the J gene lost 6 bases, with 9 bases spanning the gap. The CDR3 coding sequence is TGTGCCAGCAGTCTGGTGGGCGATACGCAGTATTTT. Translating gives CASSLVGDTQYF.

V and J are TRBV4-2 and TRBJ1-1; 8 bases line up with TRBD1. Trimming cost V 3 bases and J 0 bases; bases outside gene matches: 6. Germline V gene sequence: CDR1 LGHNA, CDR2 YNFKEQ. This CDR3 is 16 amino acids long. The chain's CDR3 is CASSHQQGQVNTEAFF. The CDR3 DNA sequence: TGTGCCAGCAGCCACCAACAGGGACAGGTGAACACTGAAGCTTTCTTT.

The CDR3 DNA is TGCGCCAGCAGCTCCGGGACAGGGTTCGAAAAACTGTTTTTT. Protein: CASSSGTGFEKLFF. J is TRBJ1-4 and V is TRBV5-1, with 9 bases fitting TRBD1. Germline CDR1 reads SGHRS; CDR2 reads YFSETQ. CDR3 length equals 14 residues. With 3 bases clipped from V and 8 bases from J, the junction kept 5 bases outside the gene matches.

V is TRBV28 and J is TRBJ2-2; TRBD1 aligns across 8 bases. Germline CDR1 MDHEN, CDR2 SYDVKM. The V and J ends lost 8 bases and 4 bases, in that order; junction bases with no gene match: 18. CDR3 length: 18 residues. The DNA of the CDR3 is TGTGCCAGCCAGGAGATATCATACAGGGGGTCAGGCACCGGGGAGCTGTTTTTT. It translates to CASQEISYRGSGTGELFF.

The chain uses TRBV7-9 and TRBJ1-4, with D unclear. This CDR3 comprises 14 residues. From germline, CDR1 is SEHNR and CDR2 FQNEAQ (reference sequence). Trimming stripped 5 bases from V and 0 bases from J, with 7 bases between. DNA of the CDR3: TGTGCCAGCAGCCGCCAGGCAACTAATGAAAAACTGTTTTTT. Protein product: CASSRQATNEKLFF.

The chain couples TRBV29-1 to TRBJ2-1; 10 positions match TRBD1. The CDR3 loop spans 13 amino acids. The junction had 3 bases not matched to a gene; V was cut back by 6 bases and J by 4 bases. CDR1 and CDR2 (germline): SQVTM, ANQGSEA. The CDR3 loop is CSVWTGGYNEQFF. CDR3 bases: TGCAGCGTCTGGACAGGGGGGTACAATGAGCAGTTCTTC.

This chain joins TRBV30 and TRBJ2-1; the D is unclear. V lost 1 base and J 10 bases, leaving 11 bases between the germline ends. Germline V gene sequence: CDR1 GTSNPN, CDR2 SVGIG (reference sequence). This CDR3 region has 12 residues. CDR3 coding DNA: TGTGCCTGGAGTGACCCAAGTGGCGAGCAGTTCTTC. Amino acids: CAWSDPSGEQFF. The full variable domain, completed using reference TRBV30 and TRBJ2-1, is SQTIHQWPATLVQPVGSPLSLECTVEGTSNPNLYWYRQAAGRGLQLLFYSVGIGQISSEVPQNLSASRPQDRQFILSSKKLLLSDSGFYLCAWSDPSGEQFFGPGTRLTVL.

The gene calls are TRBV7-3 and TRBJ2-3, with TRBD2 matching 7 bases. The CDR3 has 18 amino acids. Unmatched junction bases numbered 15, after V lost 5 bases and J lost 1 base. In germline, CDR1 is SGHTA, CDR2 FQGTGA. The CDR3 reads CASSRLGLAVRGTDTQYF. The DNA of the CDR3 is TGTGCCAGCAGCCGCCTTGGGCTAGCGGTCCGGGGCACAGATACGCAGTATTTT.

The chain has TRBV2 and TRBJ2-5; D is unclear. V lost 7 bases and J lost 2, with 11 bases in between. The CDR3 is 13 residues long. Germline lookup yields CDR1 SNHLY and CDR2 FYNNEI. The CDR3 sequence is CASKKGGQETQYF. CDR3 DNA sequence: TGTGCCAGCAAAAAGGGCGGTCAAGAGACCCAGTACTTC.

The V gene is TRBV16, the J gene TRBJ1-2; D is uncertain. V was clipped by 1 base and J by 7 bases, with 13 bases between them. The length of the CDR3 is 14 residues. CDR1 is KGHSY, CDR2 FQNENV, per germline. The CDR3 nucleotides read TGTGCCAGCAGCCAATTTTTGATGGGAATTGGCTACACCTTC. Translating it yields CASSQFLMGIGYTF.

The CDR3 here is CASSLSGMNTEAFF. CDR3 bases: TGTGCCAGCAGCTTATCGGGCATGAACACTGAAGCTTTCTTT. The chain combines TRBV7-8 with TRBJ1-1, with no clear D. V shed 2 bases and J shed 0 bases, with 7 bases lying between them. Germline assignment: CDR1 SGHVS and CDR2 FQNEAQ. The CDR3 has 14 amino acids.

V is TRBV2 and J is TRBJ2-3; no clear D. This CDR3 has 13 residues. Between the trimmed V and J ends, which lost 5 bases and 3 bases, there was a span of 9 bases. From germline, CDR1 is SNHLY and CDR2 FYNNEI. CDR3 protein: CASSTILTDTQYF. In DNA form, the CDR3 reads TGTGCCAGCAGTACTATCCTTACAGATACGCAGTATTTT. The full variable domain, completed using reference TRBV2 and TRBJ2-3, is EPEVTQTPSHQVTQMGQEVILRCVPISNHLYFYWYRQILGQKVEFLVSFYNNEISEKSEIFDDQFSVERPDGSNFTLKIRSTKLEDSAMYFCASSTILTDTQYFGPGTRLTVL.

This chain connects TRBV6-5 to TRBJ1-4; D gene unclear. CDR1 and CDR2 from the germline V gene are MNHEY and SVGAGI. This CDR3 region has 13 residues. Trimming pared 6 bases from V and 7 bases from J, leaving 12 bases between. For the CDR3, the DNA is TGTGCCAGCAGACGTCCAGCTGGTGAAAAACTGTTTTTT. Amino acid sequence: CASRRPAGEKLFF.

This chain uses TRBV5-1 with TRBJ2-2; D assignment may be TRBD1 or TRBD2 (5 bases each). Trimming took off 4 bases at V and 3 bases at J, with 16 bases between the two ends. The germline V gene has CDR1 SGHRS and CDR2 YFSETQ. This CDR3 spans 16 amino acids. In DNA, the CDR3 is TGCGCCAGCAGCCCCAGGGCTAGCAGACACACCGGGGAGCTGTTTTTT. Its protein product is CASSPRASRHTGELFF.

This CDR3 reads CASSLAGGAGTEAFF. The CDR3 DNA follows: TGCGCCAGCAGCTTGGCCGGGGGTGCGGGCACTGAAGCTTTCTTT. The chain carries TRBV5-1 and TRBJ1-1, with D maybe TRBD1 (5 bases). The ends were cut back, 0 bases at V and 4 bases at J, with 13 bases in the middle. The CDR3 runs to 15 residues. From germline, CDR1 is SGHRS and CDR2 YFSETQ.

As DNA, the CDR3 is TGCGCCAGCAGCGCGGGACTAGCGGGAGTCGGGGAGCAGTTCTTC. Translated, it gives CASSAGLAGVGEQFF. This chain joins TRBV5-1 and TRBJ2-1; TRBD2 agrees at 14 bases. Germline trimming cut 4 bases from V and 10 bases from J; bases unmatched to any gene: 7. This CDR3 is built from 15 residues. CDR1 and CDR2 from the germline V gene are SGHRS and YFSETQ.

The V call is TRBV2, the J call TRBJ1-5; D is ambiguous. V lost 7 bases and J lost 3, with 13 bases in between. Looked up from germline, CDR1 is SNHLY and CDR2 is FYNNEI. The CDR3 runs 14 residues. The CDR3 spells CASKQARLNQPQHF. CDR3 in DNA: TGTGCCAGCAAGCAGGCACGGCTCAATCAGCCCCAGCATTTT. The entire variable domain, with the rest obtained from reference TRBV2 and TRBJ1-5, is as follows: EPEVTQTPSHQVTQMGQEVILRCVPISNHLYFYWYRQILGQKVEFLVSFYNNEISEKSEIFDDQFSVERPDGSNFTLKIRSTKLEDSAMYFCASKQARLNQPQHFGDGTRLSIL.

The chain uses TRBV27 and TRBJ2-5; 7 bases fit TRBD2. With 2 bases clipped from V and 4 bases from J, the junction kept 4 bases outside the gene matches. The germline V gene has CDR1 MNHEY and CDR2 SMNVEV (reference sequence). This CDR3 comprises 14 residues. CDR3 nucleotides: TGTGCCAGCAGTTTAAGGGACTACGGAGAGACCCAGTACTTC. Protein product: CASSLRDYGETQYF.